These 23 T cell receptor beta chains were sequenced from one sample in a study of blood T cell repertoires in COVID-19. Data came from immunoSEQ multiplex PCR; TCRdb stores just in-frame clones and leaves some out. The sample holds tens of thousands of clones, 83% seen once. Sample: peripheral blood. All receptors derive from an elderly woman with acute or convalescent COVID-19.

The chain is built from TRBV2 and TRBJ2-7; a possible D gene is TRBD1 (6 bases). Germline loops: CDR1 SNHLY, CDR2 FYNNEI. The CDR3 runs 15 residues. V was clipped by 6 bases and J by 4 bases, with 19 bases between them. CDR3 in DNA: TGTGCCAGCAGGAGGGGGACACGGAGCGTATACGAGCAGTACTTC. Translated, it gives CASRRGTRSVYEQYF. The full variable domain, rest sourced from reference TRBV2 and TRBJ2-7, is EPEVTQTPSHQVTQMGQEVILRCVPISNHLYFYWYRQILGQKVEFLVSFYNNEISEKSEIFDDQFSVERPDGSNFTLKIRSTKLEDSAMYFCASRRGTRSVYEQYFGPGTRLTVT.

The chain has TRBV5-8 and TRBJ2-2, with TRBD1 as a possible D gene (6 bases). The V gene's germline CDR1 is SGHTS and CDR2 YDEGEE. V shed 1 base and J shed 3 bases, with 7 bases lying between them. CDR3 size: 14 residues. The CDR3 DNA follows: TGTGCCAGCAGCTTGTCAGGGGACACCGGGGAGCTGTTTTTT. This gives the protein CASSLSGDTGELFF.

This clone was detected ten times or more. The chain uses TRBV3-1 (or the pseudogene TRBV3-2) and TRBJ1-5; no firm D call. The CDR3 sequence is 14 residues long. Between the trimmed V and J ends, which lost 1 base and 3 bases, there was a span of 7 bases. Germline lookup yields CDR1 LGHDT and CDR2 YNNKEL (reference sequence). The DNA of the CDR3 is TGTGCCAGCAGCCAAGGACATATCAATCAGCCCCAGCATTTT. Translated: CASSQGHINQPQHF.

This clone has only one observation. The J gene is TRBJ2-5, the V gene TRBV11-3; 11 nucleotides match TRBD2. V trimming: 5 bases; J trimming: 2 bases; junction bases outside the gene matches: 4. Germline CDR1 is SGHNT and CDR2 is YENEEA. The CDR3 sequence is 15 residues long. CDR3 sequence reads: CASSPGLAAQETQYF. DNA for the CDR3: TGTGCCAGCAGCCCGGGACTAGCGGCACAAGAGACCCAGTACTTC. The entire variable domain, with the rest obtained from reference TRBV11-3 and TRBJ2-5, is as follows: EAGVVQSPRYKIIEKKQPVAFWCNPISGHNTLYWYLQNLGQGPELLIRYENEEAVDDSQLPKDRFSAERLKGVDSTLKIQPAELGDSAVYLCASSPGLAAQETQYFGPGTRLLVL.

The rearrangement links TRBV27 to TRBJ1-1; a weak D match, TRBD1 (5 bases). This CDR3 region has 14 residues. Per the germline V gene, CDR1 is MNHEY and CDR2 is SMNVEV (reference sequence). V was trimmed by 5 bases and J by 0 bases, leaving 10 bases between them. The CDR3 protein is CASSLRGVNTEAFF. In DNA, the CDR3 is TGTGCCAGCAGTCTCCGGGGGGTGAACACTGAAGCTTTCTTT.

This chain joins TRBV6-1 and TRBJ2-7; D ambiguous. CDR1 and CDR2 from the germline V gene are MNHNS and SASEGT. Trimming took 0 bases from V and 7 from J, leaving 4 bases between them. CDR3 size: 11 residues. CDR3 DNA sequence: TGTGCCAGCAGTGAAGCGCGTGAGCAGTACTTC. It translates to CASSEAREQYF.

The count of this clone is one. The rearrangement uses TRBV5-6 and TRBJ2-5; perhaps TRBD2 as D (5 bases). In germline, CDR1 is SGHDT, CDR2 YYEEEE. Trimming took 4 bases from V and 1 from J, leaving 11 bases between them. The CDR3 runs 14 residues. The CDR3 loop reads CASSRDGVQETQYF. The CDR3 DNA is TGTGCCAGCAGCCGGGATGGAGTCCAAGAGACCCAGTACTTC.

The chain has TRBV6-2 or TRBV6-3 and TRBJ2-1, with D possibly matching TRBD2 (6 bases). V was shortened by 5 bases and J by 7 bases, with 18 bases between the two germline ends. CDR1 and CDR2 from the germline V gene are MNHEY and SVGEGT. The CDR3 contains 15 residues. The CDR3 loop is CASSPTYGRKNEQFF. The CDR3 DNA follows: TGTGCCAGCAGTCCCACTTACGGGAGAAAGAATGAGCAGTTCTTC.

CDR3 nucleotides: TGTGCCAGCAGCTTGCGAACAGGCGGTAAAGAAAAACTGTTTTTT. Translating it yields CASSLRTGGKEKLFF. The V call is TRBV5-4, the J call TRBJ1-4, with D possibly matching TRBD1 (5 bases). Trimming took 1 base from V and 8 from J, leaving 15 bases between them. Germline lookup yields CDR1 SGHNT and CDR2 YYREEE (reference sequence). The CDR3 consists of 15 residues.

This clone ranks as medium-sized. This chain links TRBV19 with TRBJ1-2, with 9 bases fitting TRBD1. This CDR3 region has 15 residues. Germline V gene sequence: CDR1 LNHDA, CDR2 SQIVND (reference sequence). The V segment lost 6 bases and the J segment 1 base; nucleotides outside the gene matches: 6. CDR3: CASRQGGQGNYGYTF. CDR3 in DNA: TGTGCCAGTAGGCAGGGGGGACAGGGTAACTATGGCTACACCTTC.

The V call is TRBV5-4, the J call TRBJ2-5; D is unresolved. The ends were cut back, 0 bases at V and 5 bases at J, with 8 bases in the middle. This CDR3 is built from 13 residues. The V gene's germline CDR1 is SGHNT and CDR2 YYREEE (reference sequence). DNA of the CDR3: TGTGCCAGCAGCTTGGAGGAGCTGGAGACCCAGTACTTC. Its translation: CASSLEELETQYF.

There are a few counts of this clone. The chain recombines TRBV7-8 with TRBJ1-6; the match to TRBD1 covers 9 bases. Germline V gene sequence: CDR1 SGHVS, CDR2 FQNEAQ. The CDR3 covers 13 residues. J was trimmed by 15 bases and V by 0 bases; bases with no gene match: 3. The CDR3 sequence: CASSLALDRGLHF. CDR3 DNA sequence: TGTGCCAGCAGCTTAGCGCTGGACAGGGGCCTCCACTTT.

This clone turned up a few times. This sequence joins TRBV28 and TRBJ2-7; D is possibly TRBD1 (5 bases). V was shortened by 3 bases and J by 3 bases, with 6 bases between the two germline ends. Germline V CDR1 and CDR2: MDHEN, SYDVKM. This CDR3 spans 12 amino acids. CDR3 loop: CASSFRVYEQYF. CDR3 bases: TGTGCCAGCAGTTTCAGGGTCTACGAGCAGTACTTC.

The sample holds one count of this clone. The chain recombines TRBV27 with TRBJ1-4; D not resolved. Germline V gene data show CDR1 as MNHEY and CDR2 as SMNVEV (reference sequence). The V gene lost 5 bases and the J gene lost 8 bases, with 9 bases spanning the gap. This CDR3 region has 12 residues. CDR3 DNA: TGTGCCAGCAGTGTGGGAGGCGAAAAACTGTTTTTT. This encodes CASSVGGEKLFF.

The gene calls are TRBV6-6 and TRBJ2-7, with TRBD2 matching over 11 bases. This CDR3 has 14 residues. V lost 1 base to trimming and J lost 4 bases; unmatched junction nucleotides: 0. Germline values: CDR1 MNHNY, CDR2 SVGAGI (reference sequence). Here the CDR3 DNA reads TGTGCCAGCAGTTACTGGACTAGCGGGTACGAGCAGTACTTC. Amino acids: CASSYWTSGYEQYF.

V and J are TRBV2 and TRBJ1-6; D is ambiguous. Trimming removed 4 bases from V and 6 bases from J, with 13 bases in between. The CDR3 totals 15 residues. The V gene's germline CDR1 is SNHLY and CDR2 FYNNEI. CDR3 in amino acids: CASSVLRDTNSPLHF. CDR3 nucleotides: TGTGCCAGCAGTGTCCTGCGGGATACTAATTCACCCCTCCACTTT.

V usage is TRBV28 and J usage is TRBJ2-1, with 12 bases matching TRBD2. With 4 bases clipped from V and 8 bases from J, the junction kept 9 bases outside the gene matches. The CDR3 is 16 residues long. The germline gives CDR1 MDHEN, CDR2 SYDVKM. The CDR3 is CASSSSGRAGIDEQFF. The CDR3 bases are TGTGCCAGCAGTTCTAGCGGGAGGGCCGGGATAGATGAGCAGTTCTTC.

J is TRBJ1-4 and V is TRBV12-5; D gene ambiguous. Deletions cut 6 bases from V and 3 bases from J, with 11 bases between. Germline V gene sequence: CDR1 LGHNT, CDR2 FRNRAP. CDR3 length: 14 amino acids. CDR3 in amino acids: CASGYINANEKLFF. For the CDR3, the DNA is TGTGCTAGTGGCTATATCAACGCTAATGAAAAACTGTTTTTT.

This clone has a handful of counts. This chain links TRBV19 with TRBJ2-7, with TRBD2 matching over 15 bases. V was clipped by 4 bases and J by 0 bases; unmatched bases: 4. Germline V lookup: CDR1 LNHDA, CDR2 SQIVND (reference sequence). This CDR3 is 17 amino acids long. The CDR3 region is CASSRGLAGGHSYEQYF. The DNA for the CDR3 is TGTGCCAGTAGTAGGGGACTAGCGGGAGGACACTCCTACGAGCAGTACTTC.

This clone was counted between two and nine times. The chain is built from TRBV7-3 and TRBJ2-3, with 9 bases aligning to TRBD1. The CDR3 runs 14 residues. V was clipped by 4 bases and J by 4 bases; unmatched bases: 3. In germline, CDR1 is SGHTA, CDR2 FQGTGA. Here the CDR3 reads CASSSDRGADTQYF. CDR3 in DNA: TGTGCCAGCAGCTCCGACAGGGGGGCAGATACGCAGTATTTT.

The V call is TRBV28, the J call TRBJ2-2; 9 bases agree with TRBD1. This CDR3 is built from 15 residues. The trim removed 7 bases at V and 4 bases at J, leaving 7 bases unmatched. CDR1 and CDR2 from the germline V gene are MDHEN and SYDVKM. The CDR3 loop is CASITGGAGTGELFF. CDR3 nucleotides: TGTGCCAGCATCACAGGGGGCGCCGGCACCGGGGAGCTGTTTTTT.

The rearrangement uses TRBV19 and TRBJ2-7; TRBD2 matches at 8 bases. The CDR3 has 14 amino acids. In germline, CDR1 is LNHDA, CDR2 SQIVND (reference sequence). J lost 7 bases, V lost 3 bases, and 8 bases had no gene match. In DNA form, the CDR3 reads TGTGCCAGTAGTATCGGGACTAGGGAGGGGGAGCAGTACTTC. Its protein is CASSIGTREGEQYF.

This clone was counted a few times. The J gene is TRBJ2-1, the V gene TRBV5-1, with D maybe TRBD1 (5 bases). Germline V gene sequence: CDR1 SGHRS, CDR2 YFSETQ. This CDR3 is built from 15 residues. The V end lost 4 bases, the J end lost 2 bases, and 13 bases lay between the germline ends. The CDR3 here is CASSLGHFPYNEQFF. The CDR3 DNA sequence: TGCGCCAGCAGCCTCGGACATTTCCCCTACAATGAGCAGTTCTTC.